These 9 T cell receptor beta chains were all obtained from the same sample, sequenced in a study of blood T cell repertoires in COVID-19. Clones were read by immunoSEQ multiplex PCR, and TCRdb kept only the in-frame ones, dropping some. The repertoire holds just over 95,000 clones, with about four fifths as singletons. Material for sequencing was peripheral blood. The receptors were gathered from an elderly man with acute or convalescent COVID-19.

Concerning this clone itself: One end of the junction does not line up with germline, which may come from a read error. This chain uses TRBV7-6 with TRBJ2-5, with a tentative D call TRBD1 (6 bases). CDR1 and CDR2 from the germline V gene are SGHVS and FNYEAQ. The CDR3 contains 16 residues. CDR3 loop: CASSPEGSLQGRTSNF. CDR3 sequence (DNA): TGTGCCAGCAGCCCCGAAGGGTCGCTGCAGGGGAGAACGAGCAACTTC.

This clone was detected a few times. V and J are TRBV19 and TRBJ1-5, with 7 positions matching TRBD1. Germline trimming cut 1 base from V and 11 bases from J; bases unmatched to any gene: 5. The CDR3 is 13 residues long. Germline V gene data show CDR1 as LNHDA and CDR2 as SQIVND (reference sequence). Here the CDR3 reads CASSIVQGQSQHF. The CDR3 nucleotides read TGTGCCAGTAGTATAGTTCAGGGACAGTCCCAGCATTTT.

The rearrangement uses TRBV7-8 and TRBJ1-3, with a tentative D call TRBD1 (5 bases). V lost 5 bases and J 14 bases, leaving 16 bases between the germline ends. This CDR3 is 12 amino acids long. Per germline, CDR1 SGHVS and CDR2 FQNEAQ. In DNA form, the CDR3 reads TGTGCCAGCAGCCAATGGGGGGGGGACCTATATTTT. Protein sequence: CASSQWGGDLYF.

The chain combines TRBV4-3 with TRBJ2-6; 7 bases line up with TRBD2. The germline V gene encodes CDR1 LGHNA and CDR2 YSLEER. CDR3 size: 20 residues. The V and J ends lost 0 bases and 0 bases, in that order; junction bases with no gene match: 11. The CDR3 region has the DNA TGCGCCAGCAGCCAAGATCTTTCGGGGGGTCCCCTCTCTGGGGCCAACGTCCTGACTTTC. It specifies CASSQDLSGGPLSGANVLTF.

For the CDR3, the DNA is TGTGCCAGCGGAAGGAGGGGACAGTCCAATCAGCCCCAGCATTTT. This sequence encodes CASGRRGQSNQPQHF. The chain links TRBV2 to TRBJ1-5; TRBD1 aligns across 7 bases. This CDR3 region has 15 residues. V gave up 8 bases and J gave up 3 bases; unmatched junction bases: 10. Germline CDR1 reads SNHLY; CDR2 reads FYNNEI.

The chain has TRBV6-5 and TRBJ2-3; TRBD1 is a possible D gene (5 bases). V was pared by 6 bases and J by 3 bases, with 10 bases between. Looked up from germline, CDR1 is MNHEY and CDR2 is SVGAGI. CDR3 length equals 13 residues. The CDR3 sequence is CASSPDRTDTQYF. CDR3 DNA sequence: TGTGCCAGCAGCCCCGACAGAACAGATACGCAGTATTTT.

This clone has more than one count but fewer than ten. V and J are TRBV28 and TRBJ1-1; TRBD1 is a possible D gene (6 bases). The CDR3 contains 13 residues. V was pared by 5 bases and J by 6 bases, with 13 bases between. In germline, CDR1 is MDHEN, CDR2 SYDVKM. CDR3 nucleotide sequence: TGTGCCAGCAGTAACAGGGTTGATTCTGAAGCTTTCTTT. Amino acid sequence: CASSNRVDSEAFF.

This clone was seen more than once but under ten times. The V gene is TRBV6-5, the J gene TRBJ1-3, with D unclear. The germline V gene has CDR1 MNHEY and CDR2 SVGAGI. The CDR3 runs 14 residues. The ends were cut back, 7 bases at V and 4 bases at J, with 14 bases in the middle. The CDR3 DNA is TGTGCCAGCACTGCGGGATTCTCAGGAAACACCATATATTTT. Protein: CASTAGFSGNTIYF.

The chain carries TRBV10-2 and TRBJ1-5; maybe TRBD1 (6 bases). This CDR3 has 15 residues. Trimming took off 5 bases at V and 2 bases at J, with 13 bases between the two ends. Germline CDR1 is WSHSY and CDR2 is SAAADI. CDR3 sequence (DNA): TGCGCCAGCAGTCCAGGACAGAGGGGCAATCAGCCCCAGCATTTT. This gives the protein CASSPGQRGNQPQHF.